Listed here are 27 T cell receptor beta chains from one sample, sequenced in a study of blood T cell repertoires in COVID-19. Method: immunoSEQ multiplex PCR; TCRdb's copy keeps in-frame clones and lacks some. The sample yields 150,000 to 200,000 clones, over 75% seen once. The sequencing input was PBMCs or T cells enriched from blood (not recorded which). The source is a woman under 30 who had recovered from COVID-19.

The rearrangement links TRBV21-1 to TRBJ2-1; the table assigns TRBD1, which was not confirmed against the DNA. TRBV21-1 is termed a pseudogene. CDR3 size: 18 residues. The CDR3 DNA follows: TGTGCCAGCAGTAGGACAGGGGTTTCCGGGGTCCGAGACAATGAGCAGTTCTTC. Protein: CASSRTGVSGVRDNEQFF.

The chain carries TRBV9 and TRBJ2-5, with TRBD1 matching over 9 bases. Unmatched junction bases numbered 11, after V lost 3 bases and J lost 5 bases. The CDR3 is 16 residues long. Germline values: CDR1 SGDLS, CDR2 YYNGEE. The CDR3 bases are TGTGCCAGCAGCGCTCGCCTGGGACAGGGATGGGAGACCCAGTACTTC. Translated, it gives CASSARLGQGWETQYF.

The chain employs TRBV29-1 and TRBJ1-2; the D gene is possibly TRBD1 (5 bases). This CDR3 contains 12 residues. Between the trimmed V and J ends, which lost 6 bases and 2 bases, there was a span of 10 bases. Germline assignment: CDR1 SQVTM and CDR2 ANQGSEA. The CDR3 region has the DNA TGCAGCGTGGATGACAGCAACTATGGCTACACCTTC. This sequence encodes CSVDDSNYGYTF.

The chain recombines TRBV27 with TRBJ2-7; D possibly corresponds to TRBD2 (6 bases). The V gene lost 0 bases and the J gene lost 3 bases, with 9 bases spanning the gap. The germline V gene encodes CDR1 MNHEY and CDR2 SMNVEV (reference sequence). CDR3 length equals 14 residues. Here the CDR3 reads CASSLSGLVYEQYF. In DNA form, the CDR3 reads TGTGCCAGCAGTTTATCGGGACTTGTCTACGAGCAGTACTTC.

This chain uses TRBV28 with TRBJ1-1; 10 nucleotides line up with TRBD1. CDR3 length equals 15 residues. With 3 bases clipped from V and 6 bases from J, the junction kept 7 bases outside the gene matches. Germline V gene data show CDR1 as MDHEN and CDR2 as SYDVKM. The CDR3 here is CASSFGDRGISEAFF. CDR3 nucleotide sequence: TGTGCCAGCAGTTTCGGGGACAGGGGAATTTCTGAAGCTTTCTTT.

This chain uses TRBV6-4 with TRBJ2-1; 8 bases align to TRBD1. With V trimmed by 0 bases and J by 4 bases, 11 bases remained unmatched. CDR1 and CDR2 (germline): MRHNA, SNTAGT. CDR3 size: 18 residues. CDR3 coding DNA: TGTGCCAGCAGTGACTCGATGTTGTCAGGGGGCCGTTACAATGAGCAGTTCTTC. It specifies CASSDSMLSGGRYNEQFF.

V is TRBV27 and J is TRBJ2-1, with D tentatively TRBD1 (5 bases). V lost 6 bases and J lost 0, with 15 bases in between. CDR1 MNHEY and CDR2 SMNVEV come from the germline V gene (reference sequence). The CDR3 is 16 residues long. CDR3 in amino acids: CASRQLTGNSYNEQFF. The CDR3 DNA is TGTGCCAGCAGACAATTAACAGGAAACTCCTACAATGAGCAGTTCTTC.

V gene TRBV3-1 (or the pseudogene TRBV3-2) combines with J gene TRBJ1-2; 11 bases fit TRBD1. CDR3 length: 15 residues. Germline trimming cut 5 bases from V and 5 bases from J; bases unmatched to any gene: 7. Germline lookup yields CDR1 LGHDT and CDR2 YNNKEL (reference sequence). The CDR3 region has the DNA TGTGCCAGCAGCTTAGGGACAGGGGGTCTGTATGGCTACACCTTC. This encodes CASSLGTGGLYGYTF.

The CDR3 nucleotides are TGTGCCAGCAGCCAAGAGGACAGCTTTACCTTTATGAACACTGAAGCTTTCTTT. It specifies CASSQEDSFTFMNTEAFF. The chain joins TRBV3-1 (or the pseudogene TRBV3-2) to TRBJ1-1, with a tentative D call TRBD1 (6 bases). V dropped 0 bases and J dropped 0 bases, with 17 bases sitting between them. This CDR3 has 18 amino acids. Germline values: CDR1 LGHDT, CDR2 YNNKEL (reference sequence).

The J gene is TRBJ2-3, the V gene TRBV28, with 7 bases fitting TRBD2. The CDR3 spans 15 residues. Germline-derived CDR1 and CDR2 are MDHEN and SYDVKM. J gave up 4 bases and V 3 bases, and 7 bases lay outside the gene matches. CDR3 DNA sequence: TGTGCCAGCAGTTTCGGCGGGGGTTACGCAGATACGCAGTATTTT. It specifies CASSFGGGYADTQYF.

The rearrangement joins TRBV30 to TRBJ2-7; D unclear. CDR1 is GTSNPN, CDR2 SVGIG, per germline (reference sequence). The CDR3 has 15 residues. V lost 0 bases, J lost 0 bases, and 12 bases lay in between. The CDR3 is CAWSVGVDISYEQYF. In DNA, the CDR3 is TGTGCCTGGAGTGTCGGTGTAGATATCTCCTACGAGCAGTACTTC.

This chain links TRBV3-1 (or the pseudogene TRBV3-2) with TRBJ1-5; D uncertain. The CDR3 consists of 14 residues. CDR1 is LGHDT, CDR2 YNNKEL, per germline (reference sequence). With 4 bases removed from V and 5 bases from J, the gap between germline ends came to 12 bases. CDR3 residues: CASSLSGVDQPQHF. For the CDR3, the DNA is TGTGCCAGCAGCCTTAGCGGGGTTGATCAGCCCCAGCATTTT.

The chain joins TRBV10-3 to TRBJ1-2; the D gene is possibly TRBD1 (5 bases). CDR1 ENHRY and CDR2 SYGVKD come from the germline V gene. The CDR3 is 15 residues long. V gave up 2 bases and J gave up 4 bases, with 14 bases separating them. The CDR3 DNA follows: TGTGCCATCAGTGAGAGTGTTGGCAGGGTCTATGGCTACACCTTC. Residues: CAISESVGRVYGYTF.

The chain carries TRBV27 and TRBJ1-2; possibly TRBD1 for D (5 bases). Germline V lookup: CDR1 MNHEY, CDR2 SMNVEV (reference sequence). The CDR3 is made up of 13 amino acids. V lost 6 bases, J lost 4 bases, and 12 bases lay in between. The CDR3 coding sequence is TGTGCCAGCAGGCACACCGGGGGCTATGGCTACACCTTC. Its protein product is CASRHTGGYGYTF.

This chain joins TRBV11-2 and TRBJ2-3; 7 bases agree with TRBD2. The CDR3 is 19 amino acids. Germline CDR1 is SGHAT and CDR2 is FQNNGV. V lost 1 base, J lost 0 bases, and 13 bases stayed unmatched. CDR3 nucleotides: TGTGCCAGCAGCTTAGCGGGTGGTGGGGGAGGGCGGAGCACAGATACGCAGTATTTT. Translated, it gives CASSLAGGGGGRSTDTQYF.

This sequence joins TRBV7-2 and TRBJ1-2; TRBD1 matches at 7 bases. With 1 base clipped from V and 5 bases from J, the junction kept 4 bases outside the gene matches. The CDR3 spans 14 residues. Germline lookup yields CDR1 SGHTA and CDR2 FQGNSA. CDR3 sequence reads: CASSLDGTVYGYTF. In nucleotides, the CDR3 is TGTGCCAGCAGCTTAGATGGGACAGTGTATGGCTACACCTTC.

This chain uses TRBV5-1 with TRBJ2-3; 8 bases match TRBD2. CDR3 length: 17 residues. The trim removed 4 bases at V and 1 base at J, leaving 11 bases unmatched. In germline, CDR1 is SGHRS, CDR2 YFSETQ. As DNA, the CDR3 is TGCGCCAGCAGCCGGACTAGCTTCAGATTAGGCACAGATACGCAGTATTTT. It translates to CASSRTSFRLGTDTQYF. The full variable domain, in which reference TRBV5-1 and TRBJ2-3 provide the parts outside the CDR3, is KAGVTQTPRYLIKTRGQQVTLSCSPISGHRSVSWYQQTPGQGLQFLFEYFSETQRNKGNFPGRFSGRQFSNSRSEMNVSTLELGDSALYLCASSRTSFRLGTDTQYFGPGTRLTVL.

The chain is built from TRBV19 and TRBJ1-5; D unclear. Trimming removed 8 bases from V and 11 bases from J, with 16 bases in between. Germline-derived CDR1 and CDR2 are LNHDA and SQIVND (reference sequence). This CDR3 has 12 amino acids. The CDR3 reads CASGGLIPAQHF. CDR3 nucleotides: TGTGCCAGTGGAGGATTGATCCCCGCCCAGCATTTT.

The gene calls are TRBV19 and TRBJ1-3; TRBD1 agrees at 8 bases. Germline lookup yields CDR1 LNHDA and CDR2 SQIVND (reference sequence). V trimming: 8 bases; J trimming: 16 bases; junction bases outside the gene matches: 10. The CDR3 covers 11 residues. The CDR3, as DNA: TGTGCCAGTTCTCAGGGGGCGAACAGGTATTTT. Its protein product is CASSQGANRYF.

This chain uses TRBV7-2 with TRBJ2-1, with TRBD1 matching over 8 bases. The junction had 7 bases not matched to a gene; V was cut back by 1 base and J by 2 bases. Germline values: CDR1 SGHTA, CDR2 FQGNSA. This CDR3 is built from 17 residues. Here the CDR3 reads CASSLVYDRGPYNEQFF. The CDR3 nucleotides read TGTGCCAGCAGCTTAGTGTACGACAGGGGACCCTACAATGAGCAGTTCTTC.

The V and J genes are TRBV5-4 and TRBJ2-1; no definite D call. Germline V gives CDR1 SGHNT, CDR2 YYREEE (reference sequence). V was shortened by 1 base and J by 8 bases, with 7 bases between the two germline ends. The CDR3 is made up of 12 amino acids. As DNA, the CDR3 is TGTGCCAGCAGCTTGAGTACATATGAGCAGTTCTTC. Translation gives CASSLSTYEQFF.

V is TRBV24-1 and J is TRBJ2-5; TRBD2 matches 7 bases. This CDR3 spans 15 amino acids. With 3 bases clipped from V and 3 bases from J, the junction kept 6 bases outside the gene matches. Germline V gene sequence: CDR1 KGHDR, CDR2 SFDVKD. CDR3 bases: TGTGCCACCAGTGATCGGCAGGCGGGAGAAGAGACCCAGTACTTC. Its protein is CATSDRQAGEETQYF.

The chain has TRBV7-2 and TRBJ2-3, with TRBD2 identical over 14 bases. This CDR3 comprises 17 residues. The V gene's germline CDR1 is SGHTA and CDR2 FQGNSA. The junction had 7 bases not matched to a gene; V was cut back by 3 bases and J by 5 bases. The CDR3 reads CASSLTSGGDHGDTQYF. CDR3 sequence (DNA): TGTGCCAGCAGCTTGACTAGCGGGGGGGACCATGGAGATACGCAGTATTTT.

This clone was seen a single time. This chain connects TRBV4-3 to TRBJ1-1; D not certain. Trimming cost V 0 bases and J 1 base, with 12 bases left between them. The CDR3 spans 16 residues. Looked up from germline, CDR1 is LGHNA and CDR2 is YSLEER. The CDR3: CASSQDFPPQNTEAFF. CDR3 sequence (DNA): TGCGCCAGCAGCCAAGATTTCCCCCCACAGAACACTGAAGCTTTCTTT.

This chain connects TRBV28 to TRBJ1-2, with 9 bases fitting TRBD1. Trimming at V came to 10 bases and at J to 2 bases, leaving 5 bases not matched to a gene. The CDR3 loop spans 13 amino acids. The germline V gene encodes CDR1 MDHEN and CDR2 SYDVKM. The chain's CDR3 is CAIRQGVNYGYTF. CDR3 bases: TGTGCCATCCGACAGGGGGTAAACTATGGCTACACCTTC.

V usage is TRBV27 and J usage is TRBJ1-2; 7 nucleotides align to TRBD1. The CDR3 contains 15 residues. With 0 bases clipped from V and 2 bases from J, the junction kept 3 bases outside the gene matches. Germline V gene sequence: CDR1 MNHEY, CDR2 SMNVEV (reference sequence). The CDR3 sequence: CASSLSLGQNYGYTF. The CDR3 region has the DNA TGTGCCAGCAGTTTATCGTTGGGACAGAACTATGGCTACACCTTC.

This sequence joins TRBV6-2 or TRBV6-3 and TRBJ1-2; no clear D. The germline gives CDR1 MNHEY, CDR2 SVGEGT. The CDR3 contains 12 residues. Trimming shortened V by 0 bases and J by 5 bases, and 4 bases separated the two germline ends. The CDR3 region is CASSYSQYGYTF. The CDR3 region has the DNA TGTGCCAGCAGTTACTCCCAGTATGGCTACACCTTC.